The sequence of this T cell receptor (beta chain) was determined in a study of T cell repertoires in cytomegalovirus infection. Whole-study results and caveats: CMV carriers with the relevant HLA were identified by cumulative public TCR beta family frequency. The ex vivo response was dominated by HLA-C-restricted CMV-specific TCR beta clonotypes.

This clonotype has a count of ten or more. Its specificity is not known. Using its own MiXCR run on the reads, TCRdb lists one record per CDR3 protein. The repertoire holds about 920,000 distinct CDR3 sequences, with less than 40% as singletons. The sequence was collected from a human donor in good health (CMV status not recorded). Some clones in this sample may be carry-over from other donors' samples. This material consisted of cultured CD8+ T cells from PBMCs, taken from culture after CMV antigen stimulation.

The CDR3 spells CASSLREQGLYSPLHF. For the CDR3, the DNA is TGTGCCAGCAGCTTACGGGAACAGGGGCTCTATTCACCCCTCCACTTT. The chain recombines TRBV7-6 with TRBJ1-6; 7 bases are a match to TRBD1. J lost 8 bases, V lost 2 bases, and 9 bases had no gene match. The CDR3 has 16 residues. Germline lookup yields CDR1 SGHVS and CDR2 FNYEAQ.